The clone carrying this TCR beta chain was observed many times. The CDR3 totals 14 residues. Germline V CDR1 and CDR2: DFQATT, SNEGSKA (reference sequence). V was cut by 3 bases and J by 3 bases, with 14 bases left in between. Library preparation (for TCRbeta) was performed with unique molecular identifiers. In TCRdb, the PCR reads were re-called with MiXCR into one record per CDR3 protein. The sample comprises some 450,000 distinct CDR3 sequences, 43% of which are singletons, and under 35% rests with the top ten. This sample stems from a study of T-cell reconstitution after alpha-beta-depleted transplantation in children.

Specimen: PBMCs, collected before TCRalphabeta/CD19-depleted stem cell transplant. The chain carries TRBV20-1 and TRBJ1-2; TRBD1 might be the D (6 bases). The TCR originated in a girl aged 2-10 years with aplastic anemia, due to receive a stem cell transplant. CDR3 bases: TGCAGTGCTAGCACCGGGGGCCGGGACTATGGCTACACCTTC. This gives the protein CSASTGGRDYGYTF.